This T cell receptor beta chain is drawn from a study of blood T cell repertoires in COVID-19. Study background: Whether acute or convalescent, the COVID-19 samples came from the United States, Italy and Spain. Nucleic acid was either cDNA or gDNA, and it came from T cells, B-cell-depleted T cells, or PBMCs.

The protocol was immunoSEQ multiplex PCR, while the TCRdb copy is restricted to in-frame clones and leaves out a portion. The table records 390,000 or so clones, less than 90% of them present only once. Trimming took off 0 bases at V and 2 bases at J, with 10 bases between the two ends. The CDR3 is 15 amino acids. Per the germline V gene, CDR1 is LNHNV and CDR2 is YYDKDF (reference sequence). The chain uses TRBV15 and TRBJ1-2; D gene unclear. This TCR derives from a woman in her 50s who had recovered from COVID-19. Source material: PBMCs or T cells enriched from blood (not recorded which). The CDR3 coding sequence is TGTGCCACCAGCAGAGATTTCGCCCAGAACTATGGCTACACCTTC. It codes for CATSRDFAQNYGYTF.